The clone carrying this TCR beta chain has a single count. Its target is not known. One entry per CDR3 protein, called by TCRdb with MiXCR from the reads. This sample has 900,000 to 950,000 distinct CDR3 sequences, with around 30% found just once. This entry belongs to a study of T cell repertoires in cytomegalovirus infection. Study summary: Public signatures in TCR beta pointed to CMV infection and matching HLA type. Notes on the study in general: The ex vivo response showed dominance by HLA-C-restricted CMV-specific TCR beta clonotypes.

CDR3 size: 15 residues. The ends lost 4 bases at V and 4 bases at J; junction bases unmatched: 9. The V gene's germline CDR1 is SGDLS and CDR2 YYNGEE. This specimen was cultured CD8+ T cells from PBMCs, taken from culture after CMV antigen stimulation. The sequence came from a human donor in good health (CMV status not recorded). Some clones in this sample may be carry-over from other donors' samples. This chain uses TRBV9 with TRBJ2-5, with TRBD2 matching 8 bases. The CDR3 loop is CASSTSSGGGETQYF. The CDR3 nucleotides read TGTGCCAGCAGCACCTCAAGCGGGGGTGGAGAGACCCAGTACTTC.